A selection of T cell receptor beta chains follows, all from one sample in a study of blood T cell repertoires in COVID-19. Method: immunoSEQ multiplex PCR; TCRdb's copy keeps in-frame clones and lacks some. The sample holds about 200,000 clones, about nine tenths seen once. The sequencing input was PBMCs or T cells enriched from blood (not recorded which). The origin of the receptors is a man aged 30 to 39 who had recovered from COVID-19. Each CDR3 is given with its conserved first and last residue. Each record gives: J gene, V gene, D gene, clone size, CDR3 DNA, CDR3 protein. A D gene is named only where the DNA matches it firmly. The listing skips clone size in some rows; elsewhere it reads once, few, many or a size class.

>TRBJ2-1|TRBV18|.|.
TGTGCCAGCTCACCGCTACTAAATGAGCAGTTCTTC
CASSPLLNEQFF
>TRBJ1-5|TRBV30|.|few
TGTGCCTGGAGCAGGGGTAGCAATCAGCCCCAGCATTTT
CAWSRGSNQPQHF
>TRBJ1-2|TRBV28|.|.
TGTGCCAGCAGTTTTTTACGACCGGAAGGGCGGCGGGGGTACTATGGCTACACCTTC
CASSFLRPEGRRGYYGYTF
>TRBJ1-1|TRBV4-2|.|.
TGTGCCAGCAGCCAAGAGGCAGGTCGAGCTTTCTTT
CASSQEAGRAFF
>TRBJ2-7|TRBV6-5|.|.
TGTGCCAGCAGCTCGACGGGAGCCTACGAGCAGTACTTC
CASSSTGAYEQYF
>TRBJ1-3|TRBV11-2|.|.
TGTGCCAGCAGCTTAGGGCAACGCTCTGGAAACACCATATATTTT
CASSLGQRSGNTIYF
>TRBJ2-7|TRBV13|TRBD1|.
TGTGCCAGCAGGTCCTTTACGTACCCAGGGGGCGGCGAGCAGTACTTC
CASRSFTYPGGGEQYF
>TRBJ1-4|TRBV28|.|.
TGTGCCAGCAGCCTATTACGGGTGGGTGGTACTAATGAAAAACTGTTTTTT
CASSLLRVGGTNEKLFF
>TRBJ2-3|TRBV9|TRBD1|.
TGTGCCAGCAGCCACCCCGGGACAGTGAGCACAGATACGCAGTATTTT
CASSHPGTVSTDTQYF
>TRBJ2-3|TRBV5-1|TRBD1|.
TGCGCCAGCAGCCCTGGGGCAGGGGGCGGGAATACGCAGTATTTT
CASSPGAGGGNTQYF
>TRBJ2-6|TRBV5-1|.|.
TGCGCCAGCAGCTCCGAACCTCAGGGGACTGGGGCCAACGTCCTGACTTTC
CASSSEPQGTGANVLTF
>TRBJ1-2|TRBV13|.|.
TGTGCCAGCAGCGCCACAGGGTCGGATGGCTACACCTTC
CASSATGSDGYTF
>TRBJ1-4|TRBV5-4|TRBD1|.
TGTGCCAGCAGGATGACAGGGGGGAATGAAAAACTGTTTTTT
CASRMTGGNEKLFF
>TRBJ2-1|TRBV28|TRBD1|.
TGTGCCAGCAACCTACTTCACCGGGACAGGGGCAATGAGCAGTTCTTC
CASNLLHRDRGNEQFF
>TRBJ2-3|TRBV6-6|.|.
TGTGCCTCCCGGACTGCAGATACGCAGTATTTT
CASRTADTQYF
>TRBJ2-3|TRBV7-2|.|.
TGTGCCAGCAGCCCTCGGGTGGGCACAGATACGCAGTATTTT
CASSPRVGTDTQYF
>TRBJ2-4|TRBV7-2|TRBD2|.
TGTGCCAGCAGCTTAATTAGCGGGAACATTCAGTACTTC
CASSLISGNIQYF
>TRBJ2-2|TRBV24-1|.|.
TGTGCCACCAGTGACTTGAGTACTTGGGAGCTGTTTTTT
CATSDLSTWELFF
>TRBJ2-3|TRBV10-1|TRBD2|few
TGCGCCAGCAGTGAAAGTACTAGCGGGCGCACAGATACGCAGTATTTT
CASSESTSGRTDTQYF
>TRBJ2-3|TRBV7-8|.|.
TGTGCCAGCAGCTCCGGCGGCGGGACCACAGATACGCAGTATTTT
CASSSGGGTTDTQYF
>TRBJ2-1|TRBV24-1|.|.
TGTGCCACCAGTGCCGAAGGAGCGAGCTCCTACAATGAGCAGTTCTTC
CATSAEGASSYNEQFF
>TRBJ1-1|TRBV30|.|few
TGTGCCTGGACCACAGGGTCCACTGAAGCTTTCTTT
CAWTTGSTEAFF
>TRBJ2-2|TRBV19|.|.
TGTGCCAGTAGTCGAAAAAGGGCAGGGAAAGATTGGACCGGGGAGCTGTTTTTT
CASSRKRAGKDWTGELFF
>TRBJ2-7|TRBV7-2|TRBD1|.
TGTGCCAGCTCCCTCATAACAGGGGGCATTTACTACGAGCAGTACTTC
CASSLITGGIYYEQYF
>TRBJ2-7|TRBV5-5|.|.
TGTGCCAGCAGCTTGGAGGTTACAGGTTGGACATACGAGCAGTACTTC
CASSLEVTGWTYEQYF
>TRBJ2-2|TRBV6-5|.|.
TGTGCCAGCAGTTACTCCCCCCTAGCGCAAACGGGGGAGCTGTTTTTT
CASSYSPLAQTGELFF
>TRBJ1-2|TRBV30|TRBD1|.
TGTGCCTGGAGTCTAAGGACAGGGGCACACTATGGCTACACCTTC
CAWSLRTGAHYGYTF
>TRBJ2-2|TRBV7-9|TRBD2|.
TGTGCCAGCACCATACGGTCTCGGGGGGGCCAATACACCGGGGAGCTGTTTTTT
CASTIRSRGGQYTGELFF
>TRBJ2-3|TRBV19|TRBD2|.
TGTGCCAGTAGTATTCTAGCGGACACAGATACGCAGTATTTT
CASSILADTDTQYF
>TRBJ2-2|TRBV29-1|TRBD2|.
TGCAGCTCCATATGGACTAGCGGGAGTCACACCGGGGAGCTGTTTTTT
CSSIWTSGSHTGELFF
>TRBJ1-5|TRBV12-3/TRBV12-4|.|.
TGTGCCAGCAGTTGGGACAACAATCAGCCCCAGCATTTT
CASSWDNNQPQHF
>TRBJ2-5|TRBV10-1|.|once
TGCGCCAGCAGTGAGAACAGGGAGGGTTGGGAGACCCAGTACTTC
CASSENREGWETQYF
>TRBJ1-4|TRBV7-9|TRBD1|.
TGTGCCAGCAGCTTTTCGGCCGGAGGACAGGATAATGAAAAACTGTTTTTT
CASSFSAGGQDNEKLFF
>TRBJ2-2|TRBV12-3/TRBV12-4|TRBD1|.
TGTGCCAGCTGGTACAGGGGCACCGGGGAGCTGTTTTTT
CASWYRGTGELFF
>TRBJ2-2|TRBV29-1|TRBD1|.
TGCAGCGTTGGACCAGGGGGCTCCACCGGGGAGCTGTTTTTT
CSVGPGGSTGELFF
>TRBJ1-2|TRBV2|TRBD1|.
TGTGCCAGCAGGCGACAGGGGCAAGTATATGGCTACACCTTC
CASRRQGQVYGYTF
>TRBJ1-4|TRBV24-1|.|once
TGTGCCACCAGTGAGGGGCCCGTGAATGAAAAACTGTTTTTT
CATSEGPVNEKLFF
>TRBJ1-6|TRBV4-1|TRBD1|.
TGCGCCAGCAGCCAGGCGACAGGGAGTCTATATAATTCACCCCTCCACTTT
CASSQATGSLYNSPLHF
>TRBJ2-1|TRBV3-1/TRBV3-2|TRBD2|once
TGTGCCAGCAGCCAAGATGGGGCTAGCGGGGAGGTATACAATGAGCAGTTCTTC
CASSQDGASGEVYNEQFF
>TRBJ2-2|TRBV10-1|TRBD2|.
TGCGCCAGCAGTGAGTCCATAGCGGGAGGGCCGACCGGGGAGCTGTTTTTT
CASSESIAGGPTGELFF
>TRBJ2-7|TRBV2|.|once
TGTGCCAGCAGTGTAAGGACACTTACCTACGAGCAGTACTTC
CASSVRTLTYEQYF
>TRBJ1-3|TRBV28|.|.
TGTGCCAGCAGCCCAGACAGAGCTGGAAACACCATATATTTT
CASSPDRAGNTIYF
>TRBJ2-2|TRBV7-9|.|once
TGTGCCAGCAGCACTTCGGGTACTAACACCGGGGAGCTGTTTTTT
CASSTSGTNTGELFF
>TRBJ2-1|TRBV27|.|.
TGTGCCAGCAGCCCTAGCGTTAGCTCCTACAATGAGCAGTTCTTC
CASSPSVSSYNEQFF
>TRBJ2-7|TRBV15|TRBD2|.
TGTGCCACCAGCAGAGAGGCGGGGGGCGCGAACGAGCAGTACTTC
CATSREAGGANEQYF
>TRBJ2-7|TRBV9|TRBD1|.
TGTGCCAGCAGCGTAGAGGGAACAGGGGGCTACGAGCAGTACTTC
CASSVEGTGGYEQYF
>TRBJ2-2|TRBV12-5|.|.
TGTGCTAGTGGTTTGGTACGCGGACAGAACACCGGGGAGCTGTTTTTT
CASGLVRGQNTGELFF
>TRBJ1-1|TRBV10-3|.|.
TGTGCCATCAGTGAGTCTGGGGGCCCTGACACTGAAGCTTTCTTT
CAISESGGPDTEAFF
>TRBJ2-4|TRBV11-2|TRBD2|.
TGTGCCGTGGGAAGGGGAGGGGACATTCAGTACTTC
CAVGRGGDIQYF
>TRBJ1-1|TRBV6-2/TRBV6-3|TRBD1|.
TGTGCCAGCAGTTACTCCACGACAGGGTACATGAACACTGAAGCTTTCTTT
CASSYSTTGYMNTEAFF
>TRBJ1-2|TRBV6-4|.|.
TGTGCCAGCAGTGACCCCGCGCAGGGCGGCGGCTACACCTTC
CASSDPAQGGGYTF
>TRBJ1-2|TRBV6-5|.|.
TGTGCCAGCAGTTACTCGACCGGGGGAGATGGCTACACCTTC
CASSYSTGGDGYTF
>TRBJ1-2|TRBV5-1|.|.
TGCGCCAGCAGCCCTACACAGGCCCAGGGCTACACCTTC
CASSPTQAQGYTF
>TRBJ2-2|TRBV24-1|.|.
TGTGCCACCAGTGACCAACAAAACACCGGGGAGCTGTTTTTT
CATSDQQNTGELFF
>TRBJ2-7|TRBV11-2|.|.
TGTGCCAGCAGCTGGGGACAGTGGAGGGTCGAGCAGTACTTC
CASSWGQWRVEQYF
>TRBJ2-2|TRBV9|TRBD2|.
TGTGCCAGCACCGCCCCCCCTTTTAGCGGGAGGAGGACCGGGGAGCTGTTTTTT
CASTAPPFSGRRTGELFF
>TRBJ1-1|TRBV28|.|few
TGTGCCAGCAGCTTACGGACTGAAGCTTTCTTT
CASSLRTEAFF
>TRBJ2-5|TRBV5-1|TRBD1|.
TGCGCCAGCAGCACCCGACAGGGCAAAGAGACCCAGTACTTC
CASSTRQGKETQYF